Shown below are 15 T cell receptor beta chains from a single sample sequenced in a study of blood T cell repertoires in COVID-19. Some clones are missing from TCRdb's copy, which holds only in-frame ones; the method was immunoSEQ multiplex PCR. The sample has about 200,000 clones, approximately 84% seen once. Sequencing input: peripheral blood. The receptors here all came from a man at least 80 years old with acute or convalescent COVID-19.

This clone showed up just once. The J gene is TRBJ2-2, the V gene TRBV25-1, with 16 bases fitting TRBD2. V was pared by 8 bases and J by 0 bases, with 3 bases of the junction left unmatched. The CDR3 contains 17 residues. In germline, CDR1 is MGHDK, CDR2 SYGVNS. The CDR3 loop reads CASGGLAGGSNTGELFF. The CDR3 nucleotides are TGTGCCAGCGGGGGACTAGCGGGAGGGTCGAACACCGGGGAGCTGTTTTTT.

The gene calls are TRBV2 and TRBJ1-5; D is possibly TRBD1 (5 bases). Germline V gives CDR1 SNHLY, CDR2 FYNNEI. The germline V and J ends were trimmed by 3 bases and 1 base, with 19 bases remaining between them. The CDR3 totals 18 residues. The CDR3 bases are TGTGCCAGCAGTGATCCTCCCGAGCGGGGGGAGAGCAATCAGCCCCAGCATTTT. This codes for CASSDPPERGESNQPQHF.

The chain combines TRBV11-3 with TRBJ2-2; D call uncertain. CDR3 size: 15 residues. V lost 6 bases, J lost 5 bases, and 16 bases lay in between. CDR1 and CDR2 from the germline V gene are SGHNT and YENEEA. The CDR3 nucleotides read TGTGCCAGCAGAGCCTCCGGGTTCTCAACCGGGGAGCTGTTTTTT. Translated: CASRASGFSTGELFF.

The chain recombines TRBV29-1 with TRBJ2-1; D remains unclear. The length of the CDR3 is 11 residues. The germline V and J ends were trimmed by 3 bases and 4 bases, with 4 bases remaining between them. CDR1 and CDR2 from the germline V gene are SQVTM and ANQGSEA. CDR3 region: CSVESYNEQFF. CDR3 DNA: TGCAGCGTTGAGAGTTACAATGAGCAGTTCTTC.

The chain employs TRBV7-2 and TRBJ2-5, with TRBD2 as a possible D gene (5 bases). The CDR3 sequence is 14 residues long. CDR1 SGHTA and CDR2 FQGNSA come from the germline V gene. Trimming cost V 0 bases and J 4 bases, with 9 bases left between them. CDR3: CASSLAGVGETQYF. CDR3 coding DNA: TGTGCCAGCAGCTTAGCGGGAGTGGGAGAGACCCAGTACTTC.

The chain employs TRBV6-5 and TRBJ2-7, with 8 nucleotides matching TRBD1. Germline loops: CDR1 MNHEY, CDR2 SVGAGI. The trim removed 4 bases at V and 1 base at J, leaving 9 bases unmatched. The CDR3 extends over 16 amino acids. For the CDR3, the DNA is TGTGCCAGCAGTTCGACAGGGGTCGGACGATCCTACGAGCAGTACTTC. Translated: CASSSTGVGRSYEQYF.

The V and J genes are TRBV23-1 and TRBJ2-1; the D gene is possibly TRBD1 (5 bases). TRBV23-1 is reported as an ORF; its role is uncertain. V was cut by 3 bases and J by 7 bases, with 13 bases left in between. This CDR3 has 14 amino acids. CDR3 loop: CASSHPYRPNEQFF. The DNA of the CDR3 is TGCGCCAGCAGTCACCCCTACAGGCCAAATGAGCAGTTCTTC.

The chain joins TRBV2 to TRBJ1-2, with D perhaps TRBD1 (5 bases). Germline CDR1 and CDR2: SNHLY and FYNNEI. V dropped 2 bases and J dropped 4 bases, with 8 bases sitting between them. The CDR3 length is 13 residues. CDR3 DNA: TGTGCCAGCAGTGAACAGGGAAGCTATGGCTACACCTTC. Translation gives CASSEQGSYGYTF.

CDR3 DNA sequence: TGCGCCAGCAGCATAAGCACTAGCGGGATCACAGATACGCAGTATTTT. Its translation: CASSISTSGITDTQYF. The J gene is TRBJ2-3, the V gene TRBV5-1; 10 nucleotides agree with TRBD2. CDR1 and CDR2 (germline): SGHRS, YFSETQ. The CDR3 loop spans 16 amino acids. V lost 4 bases to trimming and J lost 2 bases; unmatched junction nucleotides: 7.

This chain links TRBV24-1 with TRBJ2-1; 7 bases align to TRBD1. Per the germline V gene, CDR1 is KGHDR and CDR2 is SFDVKD. J gave up 6 bases and V 0 bases, and 4 bases lay outside the gene matches. The CDR3 has 15 amino acids. CDR3 loop: CATSDLLDRVNEQFF. In nucleotides, the CDR3 is TGTGCCACCAGTGATTTGCTAGACAGGGTCAATGAGCAGTTCTTC.

The V gene is TRBV18, the J gene TRBJ2-5, with 8 bases lining up with TRBD1. Germline V gene data show CDR1 as KGHSH and CDR2 as LQKENI. This CDR3 region has 15 residues. Losses at the gene ends were 4 bases for V and 0 bases for J; bases not matched to a gene: 4. The CDR3 DNA follows: TGTGCCAGCTCACGAACGACAGGGGACCAAGAGACCCAGTACTTC. It codes for CASSRTTGDQETQYF. Full variable domain (rest looked up from reference TRBV18 and TRBJ2-5): NAGVMQNPRHLVRRRGQEARLRCSPMKGHSHVYWYRQLPEEGLKFMVYLQKENIIDESGMPKERFSAEFPKEGPSILRIQQVVRGDSAAYFCASSRTTGDQETQYFGPGTRLLVL.

The chain employs TRBV7-9 and TRBJ1-2; D is undetermined. Per the germline V gene, CDR1 is SEHNR and CDR2 is FQNEAQ (reference sequence). The CDR3 loop spans 13 amino acids. The ends were cut back, 5 bases at V and 2 bases at J, with 9 bases in the middle. The CDR3 DNA is TGTGCCAGCAGCCACGGGAGAAACTATGGCTACACCTTC. It encodes CASSHGRNYGYTF.

The chain recombines TRBV7-2 with TRBJ1-1; D not certain. The CDR3 consists of 14 residues. Germline V gene sequence: CDR1 SGHTA, CDR2 FQGNSA. The germline V and J ends were trimmed by 7 bases and 4 bases, with 16 bases remaining between them. CDR3 region: CASIPLGGSTEAFF. DNA for the CDR3: TGTGCCAGCATCCCTCTGGGAGGAAGCACTGAAGCTTTCTTT.

This chain links TRBV23-1 with TRBJ1-5, with 7 bases identical to TRBD1. TRBV23-1 is noted as an ORF with a role that remains uncertain. The CDR3 spans 16 residues. Trimming cost V 0 bases and J 7 bases; bases outside gene matches: 9. CDR3 residues: CASSQSGGQTIQPQHF. The CDR3 DNA follows: TGCGCCAGCAGTCAATCTGGGGGACAGACCATACAGCCCCAGCATTTT.

The V gene is TRBV6-7, the J gene TRBJ2-7, with 9 bases aligning to TRBD1. TRBV6-7 is sorted into the ORF group, with uncertain function. This CDR3 comprises 10 residues. V dropped 4 bases and J dropped 12; count of bases not matched to a gene: 1. CDR3 sequence: CASSWGQGYV. CDR3 DNA sequence: TGTGCCAGCAGTTGGGGACAGGGGTACGTC.